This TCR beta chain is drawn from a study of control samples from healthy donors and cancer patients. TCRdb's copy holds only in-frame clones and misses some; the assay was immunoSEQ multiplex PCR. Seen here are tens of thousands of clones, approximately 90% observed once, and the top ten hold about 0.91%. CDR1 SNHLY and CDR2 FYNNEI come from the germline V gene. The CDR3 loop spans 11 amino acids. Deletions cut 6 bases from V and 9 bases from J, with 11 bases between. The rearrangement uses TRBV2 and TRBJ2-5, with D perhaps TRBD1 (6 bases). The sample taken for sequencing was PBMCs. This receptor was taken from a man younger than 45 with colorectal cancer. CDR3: CASSRTEPQYF. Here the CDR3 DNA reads TGTGCCAGCAGCCGGACAGAACCCCAGTACTTC.